This TCR beta chain was identified in a study of blood T cell repertoires in COVID-19. Study at large: Sites across the United States, Italy and Spain contributed samples from acute and convalescent COVID-19. T cells, B-cell-depleted T cells, or PBMCs supplied cDNA or gDNA.

Original analysis: Amplification of reference gene primers was used by the study to estimate nucleated cell counts. The table came from immunoSEQ multiplex PCR; TCRdb's copy has only in-frame clones and leaves some out. V and J calls plus clone size are reproduced from that table; the DNA served to infer D and trimming. The repertoire has some 200,000 clones, around 85% of them found once; the top ten carry roughly 9.7%. In its sample, this clone was seen once. V was shortened by 4 bases and J by 4 bases, with 15 bases between the two germline ends. Germline-derived CDR1 and CDR2 are SGHRS and YFSETQ. The CDR3 is 15 amino acids. Seattle patients were enrolled during active infection and followed longitudinally.

The chain joins TRBV5-1 to TRBJ2-1; D is perhaps TRBD2 (5 bases). This TCR was recovered from a woman in her sixties with COVID-19, enrolled during active disease. Input material: peripheral blood. The CDR3 here is CASSAGVRLYNEQFF. For the CDR3, the DNA is TGCGCCAGCAGCGCCGGCGTACGACTATACAATGAGCAGTTCTTC.